Listed below are T cell receptor beta chains from one sample, sequenced in a study of T cells in tumors after PD-1 blockade. Clones were sequenced by immunoSEQ multiplex PCR, and TCRdb holds only the in-frame ones, with some missing. Of 13,000 to 15,000 clones listed, around 79% are singletons. The starting material was PBMCs, obtained after anti-PD-1 treatment. All receptors come from a human donor with basal cell carcinoma. Both conserved end residues are part of each CDR3. Fields, in order: D gene, V gene, J gene, CDR3 protein. The D gene is left open where the match is weak.

>NA|TRBV9|TRBJ1-3
CASSPGVAGNTIYF
>NA|TRBV20-1|TRBJ2-1
CSASIGDSSYNEQFF
>NA|TRBV2|TRBJ2-1
CACSEGWARVGSSYNEQFF
>NA|TRBV27|TRBJ1-2
CASSLQSGNGYGYTF
>NA|TRBV3-1/TRBV3-2|TRBJ1-4
CASRIRARNEKLFF
>NA|TRBV5-1|TRBJ1-3
CASSLRGRGNTIYF
>NA|TRBV20-1|TRBJ2-7
CSASPLRQEDEQYF
>NA|TRBV2|TRBJ1-1
CASTRGGQYTEAFF
>TRBD2|TRBV25-1|TRBJ2-1
CASSGAGGNNEQFF
>NA|TRBV12-3/TRBV12-4|TRBJ1-1
CASSPGLPTEAFF
>TRBD1|TRBV28|TRBJ1-3
CASGKTGGSGNTIYF
>NA|TRBV4-3|TRBJ1-6
CASSQDPRGYNSPLHF
>NA|TRBV4-1|TRBJ2-2
CASSQDSPETGELFF
>TRBD2|TRBV5-1|TRBJ2-5
CASSLEPGLAGGVQYF
>NA|TRBV5-1|TRBJ1-2
CASSPGEYGYTF
>TRBD1|TRBV30|TRBJ1-4
CAWSVGGVNGEKLFF
>NA|TRBV9|TRBJ2-5
CASSVGGVGETQYF
>NA|TRBV9|TRBJ1-6
CASSADRNSPLHF
>TRBD2|TRBV6-5|TRBJ2-3
CATTPLGLTTDTQYF
>NA|TRBV19|TRBJ2-5
CASSKTKETQYF
>TRBD1|TRBV28|TRBJ2-7
CASSASGTGGYEQYF
>TRBD2|TRBV2|TRBJ2-1
CPRSQGGAREGSSYNEQFF
>NA|TRBV21-1|TRBJ2-3
CASGRGRRGDTQYF
>NA|TRBV7-2|TRBJ1-3
CASVWGPGNTIYF
>NA|TRBV6-5|TRBJ2-3
CASGQPTDTQYF
>NA|TRBV4-1|TRBJ2-3
CASSQENTDTQYF
>NA|TRBV18|TRBJ2-6
CASSPPGQLSGANVLTF
>NA|TRBV7-9|TRBJ1-1
CASRLDSGNEAFF
>NA|TRBV25-1|TRBJ2-6
CASSEPGANVLTF
>TRBD1|TRBV28|TRBJ2-5
CASSSGQVLRETQYF
>TRBD1|TRBV5-6|TRBJ2-7
CASSFTQGASSYEQYF
>NA|TRBV7-6|TRBJ2-1
CASSLGSSYNEQFF
>NA|TRBV15|TRBJ2-7
CATSRGSTPYEQYF
>NA|TRBV6-1|TRBJ1-5
CASSEPLGNQPQHF
>TRBD1|TRBV10-3|TRBJ2-1
CAISGQGGIHNEQFF
>TRBD1|TRBV25-1|TRBJ1-2
CASSGGTGTTLNYGYTF
>NA|TRBV7-9|TRBJ2-1
CASSPDLKSYNEQFF
>NA|TRBV11-1|TRBJ1-1
CASSLLSNTEAFF
>NA|TRBV2|TRBJ1-3
CASSVNSGTTGNTIYF
>NA|TRBV4-3|TRBJ1-3
CASSQDPAGRSGNTIYF
>NA|TRBV15|TRBJ2-5
CATSRDRTWETQYF
>NA|TRBV27|TRBJ2-2
CASSFFRARVTGELFF
>TRBD2|TRBV29-1|TRBJ2-1
CSVEGLGGGVNEQFF
>NA|TRBV4-1|TRBJ2-5
CASSQGEADTQETQYF
>NA|TRBV6-5|TRBJ1-5
CASSSRTDQPQHF
>TRBD1|TRBV3-1/TRBV3-2|TRBJ2-7
CASSQPDRVHEQYF
>TRBD1|TRBV3-1/TRBV3-2|TRBJ2-3
CASSQVGQGGDTQYF
>TRBD1|TRBV3-1/TRBV3-2|TRBJ2-5
CASSQMDRGGETQYF
>TRBD1|TRBV6-1|TRBJ2-7
CASSARGTGGGREQYF
>NA|TRBV20-1|TRBJ2-1
CSASTVGNEQFF
>NA|TRBV7-2|TRBJ2-2
CASSPRYHTGELFF
>TRBD2|TRBV9|TRBJ2-2
CASGLGTSLTGELFF
>NA|TRBV12-3/TRBV12-4|TRBJ1-2
CASKGYGYTF
>NA|TRBV6-5|TRBJ2-3
CASSYGDGGDTQYF
>NA|TRBV18|TRBJ1-1
CASSPDWLGSTEAFF
>TRBD1|TRBV4-3|TRBJ2-7
CASSQAWTGGADEQYF
>NA|TRBV28|TRBJ1-4
CASSPRKGNEKLFF
>TRBD2|TRBV28|TRBJ2-3
CASDRVAGGPTDTQYF
>TRBD2|TRBV7-9|TRBJ2-1
CASVGTSGRYNEQFF
>NA|TRBV6-2/TRBV6-3|TRBJ2-2
CASSYWRRGANTGELFF